The rows below give T cell receptor beta chains drawn from one sample of a study of shared clonotypes between healthy human individuals. Using immunoSEQ multiplex PCR, the repertoire was profiled, and TCRdb retains in-frame clones only, with some absent. Of 1,500,000 or so clones listed, around 95% are singletons. Material for sequencing was naive CD4+ T cells sorted from blood. Receptor source: a man younger than 45 in good health. Both conserved end residues are part of each CDR3. A D gene is named only where the DNA matches it firmly. The size of a clone is reported for some rows only, either as once, few or many, or as a class for expanded clones.

CDR3aa: CASSRTGSGNTIYF
CDR3nt: TGTGCCAGCAGCAGGACAGGCTCGGGAAACACCATATATTTT
v_gene: TRBV6-5
d_gene: TRBD1
j_gene: TRBJ1-3
abundance: -

CDR3aa: CASRTDRAMNTEAFF
CDR3nt: TGTGCCAGCAGGACGGACAGAGCAATGAACACTGAAGCTTTCTTT
v_gene: TRBV6-5
d_gene: -
j_gene: TRBJ1-1
abundance: few

CDR3aa: CASSRQALSEQYF
CDR3nt: TGTGCCAGCAGCCGACAGGCTTTGAGCGAGCAGTACTTC
v_gene: TRBV9
d_gene: -
j_gene: TRBJ2-7
abundance: -

CDR3aa: CASSSRRQVTYEQYF
CDR3nt: TGTGCCAGCAGCTCCAGGCGGCAGGTCACCTACGAGCAGTACTTC
v_gene: TRBV7-2
d_gene: -
j_gene: TRBJ2-7
abundance: -

CDR3aa: CASSTTGSGGSSYEQYF
CDR3nt: TGTGCCAGCAGCACTACCGGGAGTGGGGGGAGCTCCTACGAGCAGTACTTC
v_gene: TRBV28
d_gene: -
j_gene: TRBJ2-7
abundance: -

CDR3aa: CASSPPGQGHGYTF
CDR3nt: TGTGCCAGCTCACCACCCGGACAGGGCCATGGCTACACCTTC
v_gene: TRBV18
d_gene: TRBD1
j_gene: TRBJ1-2
abundance: -

CDR3aa: CASSLALGVYGTGELFF
CDR3nt: TGTGCCAGCAGCTTGGCCCTGGGGGTGTATGGCACCGGGGAGCTGTTTTTT
v_gene: TRBV5-6
d_gene: -
j_gene: TRBJ2-2
abundance: -

CDR3aa: CSVLRAETVYEQYF
CDR3nt: TGCAGCGTTCTTAGGGCGGAGACAGTCTACGAGCAGTACTTC
v_gene: TRBV29-1
d_gene: -
j_gene: TRBJ2-7
abundance: once

CDR3aa: CASSNARWIDTQYF
CDR3nt: TGTGCCAGCAGCAACGCTCGATGGATAGATACGCAGTATTTT
v_gene: TRBV21-1
d_gene: -
j_gene: TRBJ2-3
abundance: -

CDR3aa: CASSPVEGRRLFF
CDR3nt: TGCGCCAGCAGCCCGGTGGAGGGTCGACGACTGTTTTTT
v_gene: TRBV4-1
d_gene: -
j_gene: TRBJ1-4
abundance: -

CDR3aa: CASSLVGVSGANVLTF
CDR3nt: TGCGCCAGCAGCTTGGTTGGTGTTTCTGGGGCCAACGTCCTGACTTTC
v_gene: TRBV5-1
d_gene: -
j_gene: TRBJ2-6
abundance: -

CDR3aa: CAIRASGSPGEQFF
CDR3nt: TGTGCCATCCGGGCTAGCGGGAGCCCAGGTGAGCAGTTCTTC
v_gene: TRBV10-3
d_gene: TRBD2
j_gene: TRBJ2-1
abundance: -

CDR3aa: CSVEGITQETQYF
CDR3nt: TGCAGCGTTGAGGGCATCACCCAAGAGACCCAGTACTTC
v_gene: TRBV29-1
d_gene: -
j_gene: TRBJ2-5
abundance: once

CDR3aa: CASSYAASSYNEQFF
CDR3nt: TGTGCCAGCAGCTACGCGGCTAGCTCCTACAATGAGCAGTTCTTC
v_gene: TRBV11-3
d_gene: -
j_gene: TRBJ2-1
abundance: -

CDR3aa: CASSLVGLALEREKETQYF
CDR3nt: TGTGCCAGCAGCTTAGTAGGACTAGCGTTAGAGCGGGAAAAAGAGACCCAGTACTTC
v_gene: TRBV11-2
d_gene: TRBD2
j_gene: TRBJ2-5
abundance: -

CDR3aa: CASSLGQDSSYEQYF
CDR3nt: TGCGCCAGCAGCCTAGGACAGGACAGCTCCTACGAGCAGTACTTC
v_gene: TRBV5-1
d_gene: TRBD1
j_gene: TRBJ2-7
abundance: -

CDR3aa: CASRATVNTEAFF
CDR3nt: TGTGCCAGCAGGGCGACAGTGAACACTGAAGCTTTCTTT
v_gene: TRBV27
d_gene: -
j_gene: TRBJ1-1
abundance: -

CDR3aa: CANQGGVRTSAYYEQYF
CDR3nt: TGTGCCAACCAAGGGGGGGTCAGGACTAGCGCTTACTACGAGCAGTACTTC
v_gene: TRBV27
d_gene: TRBD2
j_gene: TRBJ2-7
abundance: -

CDR3aa: CASSYPGGGTEAFF
CDR3nt: TGTGCCAGCAGTTACCCGGGTGGAGGCACTGAAGCTTTCTTT
v_gene: TRBV6-6
d_gene: -
j_gene: TRBJ1-1
abundance: once

CDR3aa: CASSSFPGGPGNEQFF
CDR3nt: TGTGCCAGCAGTTCTTTTCCGGGAGGGCCCGGCAATGAGCAGTTCTTC
v_gene: TRBV28
d_gene: TRBD2
j_gene: TRBJ2-1
abundance: -

CDR3aa: CASSQAGYNEQFF
CDR3nt: TGTGCCAGCAGCCAAGCGGGGTACAATGAGCAGTTCTTC
v_gene: TRBV14
d_gene: -
j_gene: TRBJ2-1
abundance: -

CDR3aa: CASSLAHTFGHEQYF
CDR3nt: TGTGCCAGCAGCTTAGCACATACCTTCGGTCACGAGCAGTACTTC
v_gene: TRBV11-2
d_gene: -
j_gene: TRBJ2-7
abundance: -

CDR3aa: CASSLYLAGGLYEQYF
CDR3nt: TGTGCCAGCAGCTTGTACTTAGCGGGGGGACTCTACGAGCAGTACTTC
v_gene: TRBV5-8
d_gene: TRBD2
j_gene: TRBJ2-7
abundance: -

CDR3aa: CASSETELGNTIYF
CDR3nt: TGTGCCAGCAGTGAGACCGAACTTGGGAACACCATATATTTT
v_gene: TRBV6-5
d_gene: -
j_gene: TRBJ1-3
abundance: -

CDR3aa: CASSHGLAGSTDTQYF
CDR3nt: TGTGCCAGCAGCCATGGACTAGCGGGGAGCACAGATACGCAGTATTTT
v_gene: TRBV11-3
d_gene: TRBD2
j_gene: TRBJ2-3
abundance: -

CDR3aa: CASSKRDRGGPGNTIYF
CDR3nt: TGTGCCAGCAGCAAAAGGGACAGAGGGGGTCCCGGAAACACCATATATTTT
v_gene: TRBV7-9
d_gene: TRBD1
j_gene: TRBJ1-3
abundance: -

CDR3aa: CSPELNTEAFF
CDR3nt: TGCAGTCCGGAGTTGAACACTGAAGCTTTCTTT
v_gene: TRBV20-1
d_gene: -
j_gene: TRBJ1-1
abundance: -